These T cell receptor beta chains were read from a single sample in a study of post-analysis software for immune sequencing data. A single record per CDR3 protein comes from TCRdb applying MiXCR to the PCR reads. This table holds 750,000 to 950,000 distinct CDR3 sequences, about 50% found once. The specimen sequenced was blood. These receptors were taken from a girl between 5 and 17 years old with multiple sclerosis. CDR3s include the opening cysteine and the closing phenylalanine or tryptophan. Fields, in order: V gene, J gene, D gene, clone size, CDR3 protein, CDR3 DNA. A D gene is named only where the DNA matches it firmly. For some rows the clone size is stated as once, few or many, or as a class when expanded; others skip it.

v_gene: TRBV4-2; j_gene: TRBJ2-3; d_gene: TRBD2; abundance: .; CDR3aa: CASSQELAGGPRDTQYF; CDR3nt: TGTGCCAGCAGCCAAGAGCTAGCGGGAGGACCCAGAGATACGCAGTATTTT
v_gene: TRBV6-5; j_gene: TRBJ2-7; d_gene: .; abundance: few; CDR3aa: CASSYSGGPAYEQYF; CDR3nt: TGTGCCAGCAGTTACTCGGGGGGGCCGGCCTACGAGCAGTACTTC
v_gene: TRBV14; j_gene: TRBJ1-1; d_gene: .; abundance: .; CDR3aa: CASSQIGVRGNTEAFF; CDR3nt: TGTGCCAGCAGCCAAATCGGTGTGAGGGGGAACACTGAAGCTTTCTTT
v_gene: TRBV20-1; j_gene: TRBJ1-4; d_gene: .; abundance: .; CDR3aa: CSARDVQGQGNEKLFF; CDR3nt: TGCAGTGCTAGAGATGTTCAGGGTCAGGGTAATGAAAAACTGTTTTTT
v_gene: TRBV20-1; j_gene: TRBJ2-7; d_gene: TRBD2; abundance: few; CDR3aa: CSARDWTSGANEQYF; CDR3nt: TGCAGTGCTAGAGATTGGACTAGCGGGGCAAACGAGCAGTACTTC
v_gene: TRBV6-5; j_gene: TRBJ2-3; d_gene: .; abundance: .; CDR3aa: CASSPQLRRSTDTQYF; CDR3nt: TGTGCCAGCAGTCCTCAACTAAGGCGGAGCACAGATACGCAGTATTTT
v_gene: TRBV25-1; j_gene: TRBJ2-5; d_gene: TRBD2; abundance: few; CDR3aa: CASRGLAGGRETQYF; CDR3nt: TGTGCCAGCAGGGGACTAGCGGGAGGTCGGGAGACCCAGTACTTC
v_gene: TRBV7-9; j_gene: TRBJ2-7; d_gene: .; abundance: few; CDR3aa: CASASRGSYEQYF; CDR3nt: TGTGCCAGCGCAAGCCGGGGCTCCTACGAGCAGTACTTC
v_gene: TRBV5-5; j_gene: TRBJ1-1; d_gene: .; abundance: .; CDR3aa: CASSLMGRLDTEAFF; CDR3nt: TGTGCCAGCAGCTTAATGGGGAGGCTGGACACTGAAGCTTTCTTT
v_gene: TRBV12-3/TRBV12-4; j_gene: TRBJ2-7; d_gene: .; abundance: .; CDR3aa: CASQAALAATSEQYF; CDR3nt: TGTGCCAGCCAGGCGGCCTTAGCGGCGACCTCCGAGCAGTACTTC
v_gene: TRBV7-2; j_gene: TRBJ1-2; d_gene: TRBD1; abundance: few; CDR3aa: CASSLERGRGYGYTF; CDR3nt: TGTGCCAGCAGCTTAGAGAGGGGGCGAGGCTATGGCTACACCTTC